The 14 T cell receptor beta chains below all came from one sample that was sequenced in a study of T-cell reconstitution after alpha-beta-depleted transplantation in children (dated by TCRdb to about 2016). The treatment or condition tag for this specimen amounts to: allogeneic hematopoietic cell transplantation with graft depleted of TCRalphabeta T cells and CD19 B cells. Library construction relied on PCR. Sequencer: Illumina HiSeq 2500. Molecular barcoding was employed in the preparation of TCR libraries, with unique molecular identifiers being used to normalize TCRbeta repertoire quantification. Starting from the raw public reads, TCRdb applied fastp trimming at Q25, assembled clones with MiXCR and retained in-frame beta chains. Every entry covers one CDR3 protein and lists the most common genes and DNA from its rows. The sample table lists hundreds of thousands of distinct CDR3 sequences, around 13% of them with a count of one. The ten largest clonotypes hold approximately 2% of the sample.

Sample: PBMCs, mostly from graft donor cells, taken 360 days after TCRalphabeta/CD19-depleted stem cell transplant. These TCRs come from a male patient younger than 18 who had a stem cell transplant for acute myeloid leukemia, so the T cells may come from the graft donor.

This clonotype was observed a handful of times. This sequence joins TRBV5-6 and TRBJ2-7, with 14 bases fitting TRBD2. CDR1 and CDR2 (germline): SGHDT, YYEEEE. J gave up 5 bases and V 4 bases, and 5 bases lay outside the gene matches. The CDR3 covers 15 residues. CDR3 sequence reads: CASSQTSGRAHEQYF. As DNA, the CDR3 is TGTGCCAGCAGCCAGACTAGCGGGAGGGCCCACGAGCAGTACTTC.

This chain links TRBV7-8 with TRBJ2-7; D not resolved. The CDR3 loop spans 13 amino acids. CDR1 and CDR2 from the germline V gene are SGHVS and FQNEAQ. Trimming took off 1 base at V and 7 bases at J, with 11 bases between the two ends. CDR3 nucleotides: TGTGCCAGCAGCTTAGGCCTGGCCCGGGAGCAGTACTTC. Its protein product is CASSLGLAREQYF.

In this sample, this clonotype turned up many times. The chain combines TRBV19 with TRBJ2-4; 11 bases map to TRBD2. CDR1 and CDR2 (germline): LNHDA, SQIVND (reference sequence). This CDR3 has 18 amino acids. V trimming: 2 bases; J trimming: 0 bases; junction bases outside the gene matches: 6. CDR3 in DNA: TGTGCCAGTAGTATATCCGGACTAGCGGGCCTAGCCAAAAACATTCAGTACTTC. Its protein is CASSISGLAGLAKNIQYF.

The chain's CDR3 is CASSDMGGASGASYEQYF. The CDR3 coding sequence is TGTGCCAGCAGCGATATGGGGGGGGCTAGCGGGGCCTCCTACGAGCAGTACTTC. The chain combines TRBV7-6 with TRBJ2-7; 9 bases line up with TRBD2. Trimming at V came to 5 bases and at J to 0 bases, leaving 14 bases not matched to a gene. CDR1 and CDR2 from the germline V gene are SGHVS and FNYEAQ. CDR3 length equals 18 residues.

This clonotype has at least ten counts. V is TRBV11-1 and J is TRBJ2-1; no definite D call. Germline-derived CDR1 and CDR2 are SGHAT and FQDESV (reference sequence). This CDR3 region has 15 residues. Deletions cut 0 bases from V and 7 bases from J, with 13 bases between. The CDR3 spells CASSLAKVGTNEQFF. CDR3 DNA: TGTGCCAGCAGCTTAGCAAAGGTTGGCACAAATGAGCAGTTCTTC.

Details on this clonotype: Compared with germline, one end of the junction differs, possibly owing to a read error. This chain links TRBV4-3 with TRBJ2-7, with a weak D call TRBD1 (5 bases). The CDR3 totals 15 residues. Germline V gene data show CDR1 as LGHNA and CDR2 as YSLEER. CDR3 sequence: CASGQDQGGSYEQYF. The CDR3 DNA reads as TGCGCCAGCGGCCAAGATCAGGGTGGCTCCTACGAGCAGTACTTC.

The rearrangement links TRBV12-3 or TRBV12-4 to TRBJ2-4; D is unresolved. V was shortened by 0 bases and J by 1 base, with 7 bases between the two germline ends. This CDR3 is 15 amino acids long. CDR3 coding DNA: TGTGCCAGCAGTTTAGCGGGAATGGCCAAAAACATTCAGTACTTC. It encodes CASSLAGMAKNIQYF.

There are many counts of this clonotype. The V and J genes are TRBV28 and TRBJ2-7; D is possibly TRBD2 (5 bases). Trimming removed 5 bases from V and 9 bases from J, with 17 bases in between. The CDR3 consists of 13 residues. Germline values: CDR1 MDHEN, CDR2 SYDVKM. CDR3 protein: CASSLRTVGRQYF. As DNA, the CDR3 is TGTGCCAGCAGTCTCCGGACTGTCGGTAGGCAGTACTTC.

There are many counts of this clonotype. CDR3 protein: CASSPGVPRSYEQYF. In nucleotides, the CDR3 is TGCGCCAGCAGCCCCGGTGTCCCGAGATCCTACGAGCAGTACTTC. The chain recombines TRBV5-1 with TRBJ2-7; no definite D call. The CDR3 has 15 residues. V was cut by 4 bases and J by 1 base, with 15 bases left in between. Germline V gives CDR1 SGHRS, CDR2 YFSETQ.

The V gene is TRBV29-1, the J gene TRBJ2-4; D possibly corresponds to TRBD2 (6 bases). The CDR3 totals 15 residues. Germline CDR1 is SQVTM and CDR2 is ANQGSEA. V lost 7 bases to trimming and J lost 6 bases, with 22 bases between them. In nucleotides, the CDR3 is TGCAGCGCCGGGACTGGAACAAAGAAGGGAAACATTCAGTACTTC. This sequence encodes CSAGTGTKKGNIQYF.

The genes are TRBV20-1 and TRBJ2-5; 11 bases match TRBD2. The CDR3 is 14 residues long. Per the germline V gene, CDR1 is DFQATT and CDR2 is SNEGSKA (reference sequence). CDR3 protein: CSAIPLAGDETQYF. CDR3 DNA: TGCAGCGCGATTCCACTAGCGGGAGACGAGACCCAGTACTTC.

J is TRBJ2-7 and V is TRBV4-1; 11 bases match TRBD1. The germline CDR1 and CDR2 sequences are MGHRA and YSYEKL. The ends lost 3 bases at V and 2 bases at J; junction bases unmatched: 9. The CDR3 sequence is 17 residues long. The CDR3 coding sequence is TGCGCCAGCAGCCAGTCCGGGTGGGGACAGGGGGCCTACGAGCAGTACTTC. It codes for CASSQSGWGQGAYEQYF.

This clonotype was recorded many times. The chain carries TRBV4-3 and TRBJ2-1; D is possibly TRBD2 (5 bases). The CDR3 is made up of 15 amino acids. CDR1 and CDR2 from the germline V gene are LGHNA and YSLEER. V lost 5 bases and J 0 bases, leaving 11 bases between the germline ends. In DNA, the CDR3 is TGCGCCAGCAGCTTTAGCGAGAGCTCCTACAATGAGCAGTTCTTC. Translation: CASSFSESSYNEQFF.

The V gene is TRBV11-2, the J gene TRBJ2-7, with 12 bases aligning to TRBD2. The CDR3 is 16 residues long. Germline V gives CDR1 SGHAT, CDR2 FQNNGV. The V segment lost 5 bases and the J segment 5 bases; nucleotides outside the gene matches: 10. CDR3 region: CASSPAKGLAGNEQYF. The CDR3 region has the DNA TGTGCCAGCAGCCCGGCGAAAGGACTAGCGGGAAACGAGCAGTACTTC.